The 30 T cell receptor beta chains presented below share a single source sample, sequenced in a study of T-cell memory formation after mild COVID-19. TCRdb re-derived calls from the 5' RACE reads in MiXCR, one entry per CDR3 protein. The sample has around 310,000 distinct CDR3 sequences, approximately 15% seen once. Material for sequencing was PBMCs or a T cell subset sorted from them (not recorded which). Every receptor here comes from a man aged 18 to 30 who had mild COVID-19 (a few samples of this study predate the infection). Cell type and time point are not known.

The chain is built from TRBV7-2 and TRBJ1-2; D call uncertain. The germline CDR1 and CDR2 sequences are SGHTA and FQGNSA. V lost 0 bases and J lost 0, with 8 bases in between. This CDR3 has 15 residues. CDR3 in DNA: TGTGCCAGCAGCTTAGCGGGCATGACTAACTATGGCTACACCTTC. This codes for CASSLAGMTNYGYTF.

This sequence joins TRBV5-1 and TRBJ2-5, with 9 positions matching TRBD1. Germline loops: CDR1 SGHRS, CDR2 YFSETQ. This CDR3 contains 19 residues. V dropped 3 bases and J dropped 2; count of bases not matched to a gene: 17. CDR3 in amino acids: CASSSGMHSGQGLQETQYF. The CDR3 region has the DNA TGCGCCAGCAGCTCGGGAATGCACTCCGGACAGGGGCTTCAAGAGACCCAGTACTTC.

This clonotype came up a few times. The chain employs TRBV7-6 and TRBJ1-2; no definite D call. Germline CDR1 SGHVS, CDR2 FNYEAQ. CDR3 length: 13 amino acids. Trimming took off 1 base at V and 8 bases at J, with 11 bases between the two ends. CDR3 residues: CASSLDRNGGYTF. The DNA of the CDR3 is TGTGCCAGCAGCTTAGACAGAAATGGGGGCTACACCTTC.

This chain joins TRBV4-1 and TRBJ1-2; maybe TRBD1 (5 bases). V was clipped by 6 bases and J by 3 bases, with 11 bases between them. From germline, CDR1 is MGHRA and CDR2 YSYEKL. The CDR3 covers 13 residues. CDR3 residues: CASRNWGDYGYTF. CDR3 DNA sequence: TGCGCCAGCAGGAATTGGGGGGACTATGGCTACACCTTC.

The chain carries TRBV6-5 and TRBJ2-6; D is possibly TRBD1 (6 bases). V gave up 8 bases and J gave up 4 bases, with 15 bases separating them. The germline gives CDR1 MNHEY, CDR2 SVGAGI. This CDR3 has 15 amino acids. CDR3 in DNA: TGTGCCAGCGGGTCAGGGGTTACCGGGGCCAACGTCCTGACTTTC. Its translation is CASGSGVTGANVLTF.

The chain combines TRBV7-2 with TRBJ1-1; 7 bases line up with TRBD1. The V segment lost 1 base and the J segment 4 bases; nucleotides outside the gene matches: 6. Germline values: CDR1 SGHTA, CDR2 FQGNSA. CDR3 length equals 15 residues. CDR3 amino acids: CASSLVKGAATEAFF. In nucleotides, the CDR3 is TGTGCCAGCAGCTTAGTTAAGGGGGCGGCCACTGAAGCTTTCTTT.

V usage is TRBV11-2 and J usage is TRBJ2-5, with 12 bases aligning to TRBD2. The CDR3 loop spans 18 amino acids. CDR1 is SGHAT and CDR2 is FQNNGV in the germline V gene. V lost 3 bases and J lost 4; bases outside the gene matches: 12. The CDR3 DNA follows: TGTGCCAGCAGCTTCCCTCGGCTAGCGGGGGGGCCTCGAGAGACCCAGTACTTC. Translated: CASSFPRLAGGPRETQYF. Complete variable domain (other parts from reference TRBV11-2 and TRBJ2-5): EAGVAQSPRYKIIEKRQSVAFWCNPISGHATLYWYQQILGQGPKLLIQFQNNGVVDDSQLPKDRFSAERLKGVDSTLKIQPAKLEDSAVYLCASSFPRLAGGPRETQYFGPGTRLLVL.

In its sample, this clonotype was seen many times. This chain links TRBV12-3 or TRBV12-4 with TRBJ2-1; 9 nucleotides line up with TRBD1. The CDR3 consists of 13 residues. V was clipped by 6 bases and J by 4 bases; unmatched bases: 1. The CDR3 region has the DNA TGTGCCAGCAGCGGGACAGGGTACAATGAGCAGTTCTTC. This sequence encodes CASSGTGYNEQFF.

This clonotype was observed a few times. The chain uses TRBV7-2 and TRBJ1-4; 7 bases are shared with TRBD1. J was trimmed by 4 bases and V by 3 bases; bases with no gene match: 5. CDR1 and CDR2 from the germline V gene are SGHTA and FQGNSA. CDR3 length equals 15 residues. This CDR3 is CASSFRGQLNEKLFF. The DNA of the CDR3 is TGTGCCAGCAGCTTTCGGGGACAGCTTAATGAAAAACTGTTTTTT.

This clonotype was seen a handful of times. The chain links TRBV5-5 to TRBJ1-6; TRBD1 agrees at 7 bases. CDR1 is SGHKS and CDR2 is YYEKEE in the germline V gene (reference sequence). This CDR3 comprises 14 residues. J gave up 8 bases and V 5 bases, and 7 bases lay outside the gene matches. CDR3 DNA: TGTGCCAGCAGTTCTTTTACAGGGGATTCACCCCTCCACTTT. Translation: CASSSFTGDSPLHF.

This clonotype was detected only a few times. The chain uses TRBV15 and TRBJ1-4; D call uncertain. Germline V gives CDR1 LNHNV, CDR2 YYDKDF (reference sequence). The ends were cut back, 2 bases at V and 0 bases at J, with 10 bases in the middle. This CDR3 region has 16 residues. The CDR3 nucleotides are TGTGCCACCAGCAGAACCGAATCGGCAACTAATGAAAAACTGTTTTTT. Encoded protein: CATSRTESATNEKLFF.

This chain uses TRBV7-6 with TRBJ2-1; the match to TRBD2 covers 9 bases. The J segment lost 5 bases and the V segment lost 5 bases, leaving 4 bases of the junction unmatched. Germline assignment: CDR1 SGHVS and CDR2 FNYEAQ. CDR3 length: 14 residues. This CDR3 reads CASSPSGGNNEQFF. Here the CDR3 DNA reads TGTGCCAGCAGCCCGAGCGGGGGGAACAATGAGCAGTTCTTC.

This clonotype was picked up a small number of times. The chain combines TRBV5-1 with TRBJ2-3; 8 bases agree with TRBD2. This CDR3 is built from 16 residues. After removal of 3 bases from V and 0 bases from J, the junction contained 6 bases not matched to a gene. CDR1 is SGHRS, CDR2 YFSETQ, per germline. The CDR3 sequence is CASSSIAGTSTDTQYF. In nucleotides, the CDR3 is TGCGCCAGCAGCTCAATAGCGGGGACTAGCACAGATACGCAGTATTTT.

This clonotype was detected ten times or more. The chain has TRBV7-2 and TRBJ1-1; D is unresolved. This CDR3 is 14 amino acids long. The V gene's germline CDR1 is SGHTA and CDR2 FQGNSA. V was shortened by 1 base and J by 4 bases, with 10 bases between the two germline ends. CDR3 DNA sequence: TGTGCCAGCAGCTTAGGGGCGCATGGCACTGAAGCTTTCTTT. The encoded protein is CASSLGAHGTEAFF.

This clonotype appeared many times. The chain carries TRBV6-5 and TRBJ2-2; 10 positions match TRBD2. V trimming: 4 bases; J trimming: 5 bases; junction bases outside the gene matches: 7. The CDR3 is made up of 16 amino acids. CDR1 and CDR2 from the germline V gene are MNHEY and SVGAGI. CDR3 residues: CASSSYGTSVTGELFF. In DNA form, the CDR3 reads TGTGCCAGCAGTTCCTATGGGACTAGCGTAACCGGGGAGCTGTTTTTT.

This clonotype has just one count. The final CDR3 position lacks the conserved phenylalanine or tryptophan, pointing to a likely read error. No DNA is shown, since the ends of the CDR3 on it are uncertain; the CDR3 is the one TCRdb lists. The chain recombines TRBV2 with TRBJ2-7; TRBD1 reflects the table's D call only, with no check against the DNA. Germline-derived CDR1 and CDR2 are SNHLY and FYNNEI. Including both end residues, the CDR3 is 11 amino acids long. CDR3 residues: CASSAGSDRAI.

As for this clonotype: Its ends do not fully match the called genes, so a read error is possible. The gene calls are TRBV7-2 and TRBJ2-3, with no clear D. The CDR3 is 15 amino acids. From germline, CDR1 is SGHTA and CDR2 FQGNSA. The CDR3 coding sequence is TGTTCCAGCAGCTACGGGTTAACTAGCACAGATACGCAGTATTTT. Protein product: CSSSYGLTSTDTQYF.

This clonotype has a count of ten or more. V and J are TRBV4-1 and TRBJ1-6, with D possibly TRBD1 on 6 matching bases. Trimming cost V 0 bases and J 6 bases, with 30 bases left between them. This CDR3 comprises 22 residues. Germline values: CDR1 MGHRA, CDR2 YSYEKL. CDR3 DNA: TGCGCCAGCAGCCAAGAAGGGAGTTGGCAGGGGAGATCTAATGAAATTAATTCACCCCTCCACTTT. It is translated as CASSQEGSWQGRSNEINSPLHF.

This CDR3 reads CASSQDRAWDTQYF. The CDR3 DNA sequence: TGCGCCAGCAGCCAAGATAGGGCCTGGGATACGCAGTATTTT. The rearrangement uses TRBV4-3 and TRBJ2-3, with no clear D. V was shortened by 0 bases and J by 6 bases, with 10 bases between the two germline ends. This CDR3 has 14 amino acids. Germline CDR1 is LGHNA and CDR2 is YSLEER.

In its sample, this clonotype was seen a few times. The chain combines TRBV12-3 or TRBV12-4 with TRBJ2-5; no clear D gene. The V end lost 3 bases, the J end lost 2 bases, and 7 bases lay between the germline ends. The CDR3 has 13 amino acids. In DNA form, the CDR3 reads TGTGCCAGCAGTTTTGGGGTTCAAGAGACCCAGTACTTC. This encodes CASSFGVQETQYF.

The rearrangement links TRBV12-3 or TRBV12-4 to TRBJ2-2; 10 bases are shared with TRBD2. This CDR3 is built from 14 residues. Trimming cost V 7 bases and J 4 bases; bases outside gene matches: 3. Written as DNA, the CDR3 is TGTGCCAGCAAAAGCGGGGGGGCCACCGGGGAGCTGTTTTTT. It specifies CASKSGGATGELFF.

This clonotype was seen many times. The chain recombines TRBV7-2 with TRBJ2-7, with D tentatively TRBD1 (5 bases). This CDR3 region has 15 residues. Looked up from germline, CDR1 is SGHTA and CDR2 is FQGNSA. Trimming removed 6 bases at V and 0 bases at J, with 15 bases between. CDR3 region: CASSEFPGYSYEQYF. The CDR3 nucleotides read TGTGCCAGCAGTGAGTTCCCAGGGTACTCCTACGAGCAGTACTTC.

This clonotype was detected only a few times. The chain couples TRBV4-1 to TRBJ2-5; TRBD2 aligns across 8 bases. The CDR3 is 15 amino acids. V trimming: 3 bases; J trimming: 4 bases; junction bases outside the gene matches: 7. Per germline, CDR1 MGHRA and CDR2 YSYEKL. The CDR3 nucleotides are TGCGCCAGCAGCCAGGTAGCGGGGAGGCTAGAGACCCAGTACTTC. Protein sequence: CASSQVAGRLETQYF.

The V gene is TRBV5-1, the J gene TRBJ2-3, with 8 bases aligning to TRBD2. Looked up from germline, CDR1 is SGHRS and CDR2 is YFSETQ. Germline trimming cut 0 bases from V and 6 bases from J; bases unmatched to any gene: 12. The CDR3 spans 17 residues. This CDR3 reads CASSLALSGGREDTQYF. DNA of the CDR3: TGCGCCAGCAGCTTGGCCCTCTCGGGGGGGCGGGAGGATACGCAGTATTTT.

The J gene is TRBJ1-5, the V gene TRBV12-3 or TRBV12-4; tentatively, D is TRBD1 (6 bases). This CDR3 contains 17 residues. Trimming took 4 bases from V and 2 from J, leaving 18 bases between them. In DNA, the CDR3 is TGTGCCAGCAGTTGGGGAGACAGGACCCTTGGCAATCAGCCCCAGCATTTT. This codes for CASSWGDRTLGNQPQHF.

The rearrangement uses TRBV30 and TRBJ2-5; D remains unclear. The CDR3 spans 13 residues. The V end lost 3 bases, the J end lost 7 bases, and 15 bases lay between the germline ends. Germline values: CDR1 GTSNPN, CDR2 SVGIG (reference sequence). CDR3 sequence: CAWRGSHWGTQYF. The CDR3 DNA is TGTGCCTGGAGGGGGTCCCACTGGGGGACCCAGTACTTC.

The chain uses TRBV6-6 and TRBJ2-5; D gene unclear. This CDR3 spans 14 amino acids. V was shortened by 0 bases and J by 4 bases, with 9 bases between the two germline ends. CDR1 is MNHNY, CDR2 SVGAGI, per germline (reference sequence). The CDR3 spells CASSYSNGLETQYF. CDR3 DNA: TGTGCCAGCAGTTACTCGAACGGCCTAGAGACCCAGTACTTC.

V gene TRBV5-1 combines with J gene TRBJ2-3; TRBD1 is a possible D gene (5 bases). The V gene lost 4 bases and the J gene lost 5 bases, with 17 bases spanning the gap. CDR1 is SGHRS and CDR2 is YFSETQ in the germline V gene. The CDR3 runs 15 residues. The CDR3 bases are TGCGCCAGCAGCGTAACCAGGGATTCGGGAGATACGCAGTATTTT. Translating gives CASSVTRDSGDTQYF. The variable domain in full, completed from reference TRBV5-1 and TRBJ2-3, reads KAGVTQTPRYLIKTRGQQVTLSCSPISGHRSVSWYQQTPGQGLQFLFEYFSETQRNKGNFPGRFSGRQFSNSRSEMNVSTLELGDSALYLCASSVTRDSGDTQYFGPGTRLTVL.

This clonotype showed up just a few times. This chain uses TRBV7-2 with TRBJ1-5; no clear D gene. The CDR3 spans 16 residues. V was cut by 1 base and J by 5 bases, with 15 bases left in between. Germline V gives CDR1 SGHTA, CDR2 FQGNSA. The CDR3 loop reads CASSLDVLGWDQPQHF. Written as DNA, the CDR3 is TGTGCCAGCAGCTTAGATGTGTTGGGATGGGATCAGCCCCAGCATTTT.

This clonotype was detected a few times. The V and J genes are TRBV20-1 and TRBJ2-5, with D possibly being TRBD1 (6 bases). Trimming left V 3 bases short and J 1 base short, with 12 bases between. CDR1 is DFQATT and CDR2 is SNEGSKA in the germline V gene (reference sequence). CDR3 length: 14 amino acids. The CDR3 nucleotides are TGCAGTGCTAGCTTACAGGGCCCCCAAGAGACCCAGTACTTC. Translated: CSASLQGPQETQYF.